What follows describes a single T cell receptor (beta chain). TCRdb keeps only in-frame clones here, not all; method: immunoSEQ multiplex PCR. The sample records 58,000 or so clones, around 81% being singletons. Patients with autoimmune history or systemic immunosuppression were excluded. Germline V lookup: CDR1 MNHNY, CDR2 SVGAGI (reference sequence). V lost 7 bases, J lost 7 bases, and 9 bases stayed unmatched. CDR3 size: 13 residues. The sample comes from a study of OX40 agonist ivuxolimab in advanced cancers. About the research overall: Antecedent anti-PD-1, anti-PD-L1 or anti-CTLA-4 therapy was permissible, with under 50% having received some.

Sequences were derived from CD4+ or CD8+ T cells sorted from blood, sampled in a trial of the OX40 agonist ivuxolimab. The chain couples TRBV6-6 to TRBJ1-1, with TRBD1 matching over 7 bases. The source is an adult with an advanced solid tumor such as melanoma, head and neck, liver or kidney cancer. CDR3 amino acids: CASMPHRGVEAFF. Written as DNA, the CDR3 is TGTGCCAGCATGCCGCACAGGGGAGTTGAAGCTTTCTTT.